Sequencing of this T cell receptor beta chain was carried out in a study of T cell changes during pregnancy in multiple sclerosis (dated 2019 in TCRdb). In terms of the full investigation: The study looked at changes in the T cell repertoire across pregnancy in women with multiple sclerosis.

Unmatched junction bases come to 12, with V trimmed by 6 bases and J by 2 bases. The cysteine opens and the phenylalanine closes a CDR3 of 17 amino acids. Just the 51-base CDR3 DNA is kept, in frame starting at base 1. CDR1 and CDR2 (SGHTA, FQGNSA) derive from the germline V gene. This clone turned up a few times. The antigen it recognizes is unknown. No quality values exist for individual bases; no much larger clone is one base distant. Library creation used the immunoSEQ multiplex PCR assay. TCRdb took this table from immuneACCESS and kept in-frame rearrangements with V and J called. Such tables lack part of the clones; where checked against another copy, unresolved V genes explain under half of the gap, and the rest is unexplained. The sample has tens of thousands of clones on record, roughly 92% of them singletons. The leading ten clones occupy 2% to 2.5% of the sample.

This TCR was sampled from a female donor with multiple sclerosis, enrolled in a pregnancy study. The chain joins TRBV7-2 to TRBJ1-1; a stretch of 10 junction bases matches TRBD1. The specimen comprised peripheral blood, sampled after pregnancy. The sequenced DNA: TGTGCCAGCAGACGATCCCGGGACAGGGGTCTAAACACTGAAGCTTTCTTT. Its protein reads: CASRRSRDRGLNTEAFF.